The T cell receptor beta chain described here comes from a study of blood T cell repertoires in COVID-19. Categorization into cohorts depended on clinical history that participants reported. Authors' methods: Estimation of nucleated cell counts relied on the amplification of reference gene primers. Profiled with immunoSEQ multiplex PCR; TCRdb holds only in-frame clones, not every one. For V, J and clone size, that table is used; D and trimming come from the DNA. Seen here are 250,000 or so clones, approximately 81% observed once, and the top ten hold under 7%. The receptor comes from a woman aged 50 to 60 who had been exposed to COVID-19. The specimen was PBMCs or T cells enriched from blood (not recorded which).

In nucleotides, the CDR3 is TGTGCCAGCAGTGACTCGGGGAGCGGTAATTCACCCCTCCACTTT. Translation gives CASSDSGSGNSPLHF. V usage is TRBV6-4 and J usage is TRBJ1-6; unclear D gene. Trimming took 0 bases from V and 6 from J, leaving 9 bases between them. The CDR3 consists of 15 residues. Germline values: CDR1 MRHNA, CDR2 SNTAGT.